This TCR beta chain was sequenced in a study of cytomegalovirus exposure and HLA in healthy donors. Turning to the study itself: Assignment to the Caucasian-associated ancestry cluster applied to around 82% of the approximately 400 genotyped donors.

In the PCR, 60 Vbeta and 13 Jbeta primers were used. TCRdb's copy holds only in-frame clones and misses some; the assay was immunoSEQ multiplex PCR. Found here are approximately 190,000 clones, 82% of them singletons; the top ten hold roughly 0.75%. CDR1 GTSNPN and CDR2 SVGIG come from the germline V gene (reference sequence). There are 13 residues in the CDR3. Trimming pared 1 base from V and 1 base from J, leaving 8 bases between. General study findings and limits: Donor immune exposure was known only as CMV serostatus. Prior analysis indicated that the majority of TCR beta V segments exhibited productivity approximately 87% or approximately 30% of the time.

This clone was detected a few times. The antigen remains unidentified. The clonotype originates from a woman under 30 in good health and CMV-seronegative. Sample: PBMCs. The chain links TRBV30 to TRBJ2-7; tentative D call: TRBD2 (5 bases). The CDR3 DNA is TGTGCCTGGAGTGGAGGGATTTCCTACGAGCAGTACTTC. Amino acids: CAWSGGISYEQYF.